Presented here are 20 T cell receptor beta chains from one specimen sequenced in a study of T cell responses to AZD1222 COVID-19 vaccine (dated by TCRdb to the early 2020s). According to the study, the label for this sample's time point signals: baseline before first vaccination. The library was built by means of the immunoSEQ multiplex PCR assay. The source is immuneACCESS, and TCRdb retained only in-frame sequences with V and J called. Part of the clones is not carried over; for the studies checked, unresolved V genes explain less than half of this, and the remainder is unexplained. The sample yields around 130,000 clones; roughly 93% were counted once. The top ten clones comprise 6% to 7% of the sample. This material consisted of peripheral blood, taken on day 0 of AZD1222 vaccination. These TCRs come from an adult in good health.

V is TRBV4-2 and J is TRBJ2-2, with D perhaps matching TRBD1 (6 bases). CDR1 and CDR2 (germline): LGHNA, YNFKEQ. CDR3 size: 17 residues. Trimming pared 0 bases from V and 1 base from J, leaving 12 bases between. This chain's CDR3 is CASSQDTGWENTGELFF. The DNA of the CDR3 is TGTGCCAGCAGCCAAGATACAGGGTGGGAGAACACCGGGGAGCTGTTTTTT.

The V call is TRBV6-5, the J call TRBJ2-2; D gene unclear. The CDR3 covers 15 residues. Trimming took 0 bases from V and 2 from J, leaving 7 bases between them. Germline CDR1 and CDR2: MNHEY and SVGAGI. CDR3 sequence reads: CASSYSIGNTGELFF. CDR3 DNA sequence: TGTGCCAGCAGTTACTCGATTGGTAACACCGGGGAGCTGTTTTTT.

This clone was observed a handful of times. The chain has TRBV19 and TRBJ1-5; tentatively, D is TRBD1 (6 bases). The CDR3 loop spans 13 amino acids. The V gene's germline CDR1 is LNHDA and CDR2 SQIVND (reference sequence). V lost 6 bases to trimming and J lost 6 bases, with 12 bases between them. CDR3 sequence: CASSSGVRQPQHF. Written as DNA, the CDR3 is TGTGCCAGTAGCTCAGGGGTGCGTCAGCCCCAGCATTTT.

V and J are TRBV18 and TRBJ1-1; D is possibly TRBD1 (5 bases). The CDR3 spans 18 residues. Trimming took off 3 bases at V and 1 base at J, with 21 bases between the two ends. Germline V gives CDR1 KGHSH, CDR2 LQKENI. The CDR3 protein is CASSPEAVRGGRNTEAFF. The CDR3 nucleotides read TGTGCCAGCTCACCGGAGGCAGTGAGGGGAGGGAGGAACACTGAAGCTTTCTTT.

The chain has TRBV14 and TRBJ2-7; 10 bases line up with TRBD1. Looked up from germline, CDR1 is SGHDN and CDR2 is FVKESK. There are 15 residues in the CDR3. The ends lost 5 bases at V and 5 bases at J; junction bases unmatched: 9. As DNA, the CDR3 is TGTGCCAGCAGCACTCTTGACAGGGGGCCCGACGAGCAGTACTTC. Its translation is CASSTLDRGPDEQYF.

The DNA of the CDR3 is TGTGCCAGCAGTTATCAGGGGGCGAAAGGGGCCAACGTCCTGACTTTC. As protein: CASSYQGAKGANVLTF. The chain recombines TRBV6-5 with TRBJ2-6; 8 bases line up with TRBD1. Germline loops: CDR1 MNHEY, CDR2 SVGAGI. This CDR3 has 16 amino acids. V lost 3 bases, J lost 4 bases, and 5 bases stayed unmatched.

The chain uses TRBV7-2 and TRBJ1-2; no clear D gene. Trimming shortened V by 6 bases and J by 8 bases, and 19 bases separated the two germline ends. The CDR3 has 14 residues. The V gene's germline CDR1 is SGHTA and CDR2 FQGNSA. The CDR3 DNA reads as TGTGCCAGCAGGCCACCTAGGACGGCGAAAGGCTACACCTTC. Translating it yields CASRPPRTAKGYTF.

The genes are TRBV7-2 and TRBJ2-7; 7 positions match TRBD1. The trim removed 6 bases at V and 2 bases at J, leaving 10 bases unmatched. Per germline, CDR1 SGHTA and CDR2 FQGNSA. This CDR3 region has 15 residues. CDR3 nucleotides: TGTGCCAGCAGTTTTCCTGACAGGGCGCCCTACGAGCAGTACTTC. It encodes CASSFPDRAPYEQYF.

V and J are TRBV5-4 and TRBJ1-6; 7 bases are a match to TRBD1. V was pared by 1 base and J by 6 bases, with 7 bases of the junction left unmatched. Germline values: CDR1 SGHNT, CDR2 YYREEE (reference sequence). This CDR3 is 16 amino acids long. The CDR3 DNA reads TGTGCCAGCAGCTTGACAGGGGAGACTCTTAATTCACCCCTCCACTTT. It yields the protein CASSLTGETLNSPLHF. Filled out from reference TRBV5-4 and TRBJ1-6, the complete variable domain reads ETGVTQSPTHLIKTRGQQVTLRCSSQSGHNTVSWYQQALGQGPQFIFQYYREEENGRGNFPPRFSGLQFPNYSSELNVNALELDDSALYLCASSLTGETLNSPLHFGNGTRLTVT.

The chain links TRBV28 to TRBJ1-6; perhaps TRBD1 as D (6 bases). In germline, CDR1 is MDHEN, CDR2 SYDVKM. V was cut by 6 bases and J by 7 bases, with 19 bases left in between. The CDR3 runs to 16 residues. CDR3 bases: TGTGCCAGCAGGGAAACAATGGGGGCCGTAAATTCACCCCTCCACTTT. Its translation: CASRETMGAVNSPLHF.

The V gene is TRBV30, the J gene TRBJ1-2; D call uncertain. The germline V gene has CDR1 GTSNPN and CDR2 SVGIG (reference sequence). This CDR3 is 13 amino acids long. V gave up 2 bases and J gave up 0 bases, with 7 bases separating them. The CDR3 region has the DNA TGTGCCTGGAGTAAGGAGACTAACTATGGCTACACCTTC. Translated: CAWSKETNYGYTF. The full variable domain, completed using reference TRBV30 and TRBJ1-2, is SQTIHQWPATLVQPVGSPLSLECTVEGTSNPNLYWYRQAAGRGLQLLFYSVGIGQISSEVPQNLSASRPQDRQFILSSKKLLLSDSGFYLCAWSKETNYGYTFGSGTRLTVV.

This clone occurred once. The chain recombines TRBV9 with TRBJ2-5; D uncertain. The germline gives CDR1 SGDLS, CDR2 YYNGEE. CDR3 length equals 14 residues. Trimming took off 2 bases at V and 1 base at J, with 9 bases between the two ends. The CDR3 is CASSVWGSQETQYF. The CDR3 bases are TGTGCCAGCAGCGTGTGGGGAAGCCAAGAGACCCAGTACTTC.

The CDR3 here is CASSLGTYMNTEAFF. The CDR3 region has the DNA TGTGCCAGCAGCCTGGGGACATACATGAACACTGAAGCTTTCTTT. This chain uses TRBV7-9 with TRBJ1-1; the D gene is possibly TRBD1 (6 bases). This CDR3 is built from 15 residues. Trimming left V 5 bases short and J 0 bases short, with 13 bases between. Germline CDR1 is SEHNR and CDR2 is FQNEAQ (reference sequence).

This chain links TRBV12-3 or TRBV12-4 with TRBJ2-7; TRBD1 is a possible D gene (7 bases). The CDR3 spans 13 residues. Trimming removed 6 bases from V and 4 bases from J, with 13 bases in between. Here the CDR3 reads CASRAGGRYEQYF. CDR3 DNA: TGTGCCAGCAGGGCAGGGGGGAGGTACGAGCAGTACTTC.

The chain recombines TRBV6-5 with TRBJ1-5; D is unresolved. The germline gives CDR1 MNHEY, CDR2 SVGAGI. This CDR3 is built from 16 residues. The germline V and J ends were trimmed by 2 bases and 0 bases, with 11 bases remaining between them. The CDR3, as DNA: TGTGCCAGCAGTTACGGCAGGTCAGCTAGCAATCAGCCCCAGCATTTT. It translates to CASSYGRSASNQPQHF.

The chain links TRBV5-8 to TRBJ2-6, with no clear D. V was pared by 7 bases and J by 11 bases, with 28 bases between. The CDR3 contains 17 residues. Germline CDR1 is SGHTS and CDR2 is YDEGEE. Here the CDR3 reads CASHSYHPHKVGHVLTF. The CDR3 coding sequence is TGTGCCAGCCATAGCTATCATCCACACAAAGTCGGGCACGTCCTGACTTTC.

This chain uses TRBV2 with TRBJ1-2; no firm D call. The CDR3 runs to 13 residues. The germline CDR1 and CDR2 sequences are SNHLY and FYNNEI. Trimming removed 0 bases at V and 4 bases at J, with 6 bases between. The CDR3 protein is CASSEAGIYGYTF. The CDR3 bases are TGTGCCAGCAGTGAAGCCGGGATCTATGGCTACACCTTC.

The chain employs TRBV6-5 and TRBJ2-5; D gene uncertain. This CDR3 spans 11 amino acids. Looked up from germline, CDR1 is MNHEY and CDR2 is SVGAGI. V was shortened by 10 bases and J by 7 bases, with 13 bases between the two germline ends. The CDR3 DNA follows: TGTGCCACCTCATTCTTGGGGACCCAGTACTTC. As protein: CATSFLGTQYF.

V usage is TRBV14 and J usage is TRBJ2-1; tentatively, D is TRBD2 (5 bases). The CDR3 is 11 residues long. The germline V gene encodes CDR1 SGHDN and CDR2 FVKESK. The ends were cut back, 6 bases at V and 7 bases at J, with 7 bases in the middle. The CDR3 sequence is CASSRRNEQFF. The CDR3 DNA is TGTGCCAGCAGTCGGAGGAATGAGCAGTTCTTC.

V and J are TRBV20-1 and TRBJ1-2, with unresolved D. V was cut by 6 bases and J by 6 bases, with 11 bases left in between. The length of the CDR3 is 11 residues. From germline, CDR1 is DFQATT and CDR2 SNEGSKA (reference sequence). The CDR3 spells CSAELGNGYTF. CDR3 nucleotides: TGCAGTGCCGAGCTGGGAAATGGCTACACCTTC.